The 3 T cell receptor beta chains reported below all come from one sample, sequenced in a study of blood T cell repertoires in COVID-19. This table comes from immunoSEQ multiplex PCR, and its TCRdb copy is limited to in-frame clones, with some not included. The sample yields roughly 130,000 clones, around 77% seen once. The sample taken for sequencing was peripheral blood. All receptors come from a man between 60 and 75 years old with active or convalescent COVID-19.

This clone was detected only once. The J gene is TRBJ1-2, the V gene TRBV5-1, with 8 nucleotides matching TRBD1. This CDR3 is 13 amino acids long. The V and J ends lost 2 bases and 11 bases, in that order; junction bases with no gene match: 8. CDR1 is SGHRS, CDR2 YFSETQ, per germline. CDR3 DNA sequence: TGCGCCAGCAGCTTTGGGACAGGACCCCCTTACACCTTC. This codes for CASSFGTGPPYTF.

The chain recombines TRBV3-1 (or the pseudogene TRBV3-2) with TRBJ2-1; 12 nucleotides align to TRBD2. V was clipped by 1 base and J by 13 bases; unmatched bases: 8. Per the germline V gene, CDR1 is LGHDT and CDR2 is YNNKEL (reference sequence). The CDR3 has 15 amino acids. The CDR3 loop is CASSQATTSGSFQFF. CDR3 in DNA: TGTGCCAGCAGCCAAGCCACGACTAGCGGGAGCTTTCAGTTCTTC.

V usage is TRBV2 and J usage is TRBJ2-7; TRBD2 matches at 12 bases. Germline CDR1 reads SNHLY; CDR2 reads FYNNEI. The V gene end was trimmed by 6 bases and the J gene end by 5 bases; junction bases not matched to a gene: 5. The CDR3 sequence is 14 residues long. The CDR3: CASRRTSGTDEQYF. CDR3 DNA sequence: TGTGCCAGCAGGAGGACTAGCGGGACCGACGAGCAGTACTTC.